This T cell receptor beta chain comes out of a study of shared T cell receptors in the human thymus. Assay: immunoSEQ multiplex PCR; the TCRdb copy retains only in-frame clones and omits some. The sample consists of fewer than 700,000 clones, approximately 88% of them appearing once. Unmatched junction bases numbered 5, after V lost 4 bases and J lost 0 bases. Germline CDR1 reads SGHDT; CDR2 reads YYEEEE. This CDR3 spans 18 amino acids. This clone was seen just once. These same records also appear under a second study, on human thymus T cells. From that report: Those donating were healthy Finnish infants in corrective surgery for congenital heart defects. Corrective heart surgery yielded resections, and these provided the thymus tissue. Within thymic and blood repertoires, V and J gene usage appeared to be biased. Among unrelated individuals, related research reported thymic repertoires that overlapped highly.

This clonotype was sampled from a boy less than two years old with a congenital heart defect. The chain carries TRBV5-6 and TRBJ2-6; 12 positions match TRBD2. Sample: thymocytes. DNA for the CDR3: TGTGCCAGCAGCGCGGGACTAGCGGGTTCCTCTGGGGCCAACGTCCTGACTTTC. The encoded protein is CASSAGLAGSSGANVLTF.